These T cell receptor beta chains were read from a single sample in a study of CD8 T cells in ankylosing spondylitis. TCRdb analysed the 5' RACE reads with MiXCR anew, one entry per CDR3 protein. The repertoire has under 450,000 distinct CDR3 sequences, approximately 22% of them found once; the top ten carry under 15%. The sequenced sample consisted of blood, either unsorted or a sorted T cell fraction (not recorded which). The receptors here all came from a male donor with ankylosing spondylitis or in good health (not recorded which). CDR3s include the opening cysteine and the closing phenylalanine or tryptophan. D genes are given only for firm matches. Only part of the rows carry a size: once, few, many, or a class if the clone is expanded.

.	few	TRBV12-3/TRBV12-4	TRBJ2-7	TGTGAGATCGGGGTCTCCGAGCAGTACTTC	CEIGVSEQYF
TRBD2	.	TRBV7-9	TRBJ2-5	TGTGCCAGCAGTCCCCGACTAGCGTCACAAGAGACCCAGTACTTC	CASSPRLASQETQYF
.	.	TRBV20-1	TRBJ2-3	TGCAGTGCTAGGGGGGGGGCTTTTCCCCCCTCTAGCACAGATACGCAGTATTTT	CSARGGAFPPSSTDTQYF
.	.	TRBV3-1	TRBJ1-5	TGTGCCAGCAGCCAAGGTCTGGGCAGCAATCAGCCCCAGCATTTT	CASSQGLGSNQPQHF
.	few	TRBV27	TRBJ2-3	TGTGCCAGCAGTCCCCCGGCGGCAGATACGCAGTATTTT	CASSPPAADTQYF
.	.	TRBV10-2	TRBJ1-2	TGCGCCAGCACCCCTGAGCAGGGACGAAACTATGGCTACACCTTC	CASTPEQGRNYGYTF
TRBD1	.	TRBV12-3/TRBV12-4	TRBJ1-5	TGTGCCAGCAGCCATCGGACAGGGCTCCGACAGCCCCAGCATTTT	CASSHRTGLRQPQHF
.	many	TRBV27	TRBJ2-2	TGTGCCAGCAGTTTATTAGCCGGGGAGCTGTTTTTT	CASSLLAGELFF
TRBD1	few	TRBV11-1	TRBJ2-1	TGTGCCAGCAGCCCCAGGACAGGGGTTCGATACAATGAGCAGTTCTTC	CASSPRTGVRYNEQFF
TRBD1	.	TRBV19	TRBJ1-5	TGTGCCAGTAGCGACAGGGGGATCAATCAGCCCCAGCATTTT	CASSDRGINQPQHF
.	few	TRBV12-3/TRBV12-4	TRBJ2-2	TGTGCCAGCAACGACCACCTCACCGGGGAGCTGTTTTTT	CASNDHLTGELFF
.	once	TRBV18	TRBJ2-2	TGTGCCAGCTTACCCCCGCGAGGCACCGGGGAGCTGTTTTTT	CASLPPRGTGELFF
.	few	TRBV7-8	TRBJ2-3	TGTGCCAGCAGCACATTCGACAGTAACAGCACAGATACGCAGTATTTT	CASSTFDSNSTDTQYF
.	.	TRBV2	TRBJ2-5	TGTGCCAGCATGGACAGAAAGGGCCAGTACTTC	CASMDRKGQYF
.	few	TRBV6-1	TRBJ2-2	TGTGCCAGCAGCCCGGACACCCACACCGGGGAGCTGTTTTTT	CASSPDTHTGELFF
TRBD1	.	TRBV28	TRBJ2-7	TGTGCCAGCAGTTCGGGGAGACAGGGTCCCTCCTACGAGCAGTACTTC	CASSSGRQGPSYEQYF
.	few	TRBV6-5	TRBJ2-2	TGTGCCAGCAGTTACTCACCCTTGGATGGGGGGGCGGCCGGGGAGCTGTTTTTT	CASSYSPLDGGAAGELFF
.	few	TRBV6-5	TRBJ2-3	TGTGCCAGCAGTTACTTGAGGACAGATACGCAGTATTTT	CASSYLRTDTQYF
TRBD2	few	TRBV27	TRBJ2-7	TGTGCCAGCAGTCCACGCGGGGGGCAACAGGAGCAGTACTTC	CASSPRGGQQEQYF
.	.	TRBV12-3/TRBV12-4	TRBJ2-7	TGTGCCTCAGCCGAGGCCACACTTGACGAGCAGTACTTC	CASAEATLDEQYF
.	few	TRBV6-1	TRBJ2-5	TGTGCCAGCATAACCGAACAGGGTACCCAAGAGACCCAGTACTTC	CASITEQGTQETQYF
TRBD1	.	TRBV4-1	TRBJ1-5	TGCGCCAGCAGCCACACAGGGGCAGGCCAGCCCCAGCATTTT	CASSHTGAGQPQHF
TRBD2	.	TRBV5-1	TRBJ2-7	TGCGCCAGCAGCTTACCCGGGAGGGACTACGAGCAGTACTTC	CASSLPGRDYEQYF
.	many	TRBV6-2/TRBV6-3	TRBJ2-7	TGTGCCAGCAGTTACTCGGGTGAGCAGTACTTC	CASSYSGEQYF
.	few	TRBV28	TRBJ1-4	TGTGCCAGCAGTTTAGCCAGAGAGGCAACTAATGAAAAACTGTTTTTT	CASSLAREATNEKLFF
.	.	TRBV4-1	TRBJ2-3	TGCGCCAGCAGCCACGACTGGGGTACGCAGTATTTT	CASSHDWGTQYF
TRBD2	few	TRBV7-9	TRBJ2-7	TGTGCCAGCAGCCCTGGACTAGCGAGGGGCGAGCAGTACTTC	CASSPGLARGEQYF
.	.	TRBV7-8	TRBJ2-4	TGTGCCAGCAGCACCGGACTACAGCAGTACTTC	CASSTGLQQYF
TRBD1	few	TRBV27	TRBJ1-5	TGTGCCAGCAGTTTCCGGAAGACAGGGGAAGATCAGCCCCAGCATTTT	CASSFRKTGEDQPQHF
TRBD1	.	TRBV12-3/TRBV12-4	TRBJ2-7	TGTGCCAGCAGTTTTTTTGGGACAGGGTCCGACGAGCAGTACTTC	CASSFFGTGSDEQYF